The rows below give T cell receptor beta chains drawn from one sample of a study of cytomegalovirus exposure and HLA in healthy donors. Some clones are missing from TCRdb's copy, which holds only in-frame ones; the method was immunoSEQ multiplex PCR. This sample carries 75,000 to 90,000 clones, under 80% of them seen once, and the ten largest clones take about an eighth. Source material: PBMCs. These receptors were taken from a human donor in good health. CDR3s leave out the opening cysteine and the closing phenylalanine or tryptophan. Fields, in order: V gene, J gene, D gene, CDR3 protein. D genes are given only for firm matches.

TRBV2	TRBJ2-2	TRBD2	ASSEERGANGGELF
TRBV11-2	TRBJ1-1	-	ASSPQGTTEAF
TRBV7-2	TRBJ2-3	TRBD1	ASSLAGTGLDTQY
TRBV27	TRBJ2-7	TRBD1	ASSLDRAYEQY
TRBV13	TRBJ1-4	-	ASSFLAATNEKLF
TRBV5-4	TRBJ2-5	-	ASSLEGFEETQY
TRBV30	TRBJ2-3	-	AWKRGRQRTDTQY
TRBV5-6	TRBJ1-5	-	ASSRTGGSGNQPQH
TRBV6-1	TRBJ2-4	-	ASRQLGQLDIQY
TRBV6-6	TRBJ2-2	TRBD2	ASFRGGNTGELF
TRBV19	TRBJ2-3	TRBD2	ASSIIAGGLDTQY
TRBV6-5	TRBJ2-7	-	ASRPKNRSEQY
TRBV6-6	TRBJ2-7	TRBD1	ASSYWPLTGNHEQY
TRBV6-4	TRBJ2-5	TRBD1	ASRSSPGQGALETQY
TRBV6-1	TRBJ2-3	-	ASSGTDTRYPPSTDTQY